This record concerns one T cell receptor beta chain sequence. Its antigen is not known. Intraepithelial lymphocytes and lamina propria lymphocytes were released through processing of graft tissue. The sample is drawn from a study of graft-versus-host responses after intestinal transplantation. Findings of the study overall: GvH clones occurred in recipient marrow; some first appeared in ileum or blood. Allografts of one patient group, those with graft-donor T cell macrochimerism, had high graft-versus-host to host-versus-graft clonal ratios. HvG clone declines early post-transplant were associated with peak circulating GvH levels.

The data were produced by immunoSEQ multiplex PCR, yet TCRdb's version contains in-frame clones alone and is incomplete. Of some 40,000 clones in the sample, approximately 86% are singletons; the top ten hold roughly 18%. Germline V CDR1 and CDR2: MDHEN, SYDVKM. The CDR3 is 17 amino acids. V was pared by 2 bases and J by 2 bases, with 7 bases of the junction left unmatched. The starting material was ileum tissue, obtained about 200 days after intestinal transplant. The chain has TRBV28 and TRBJ2-7; 12 positions match TRBD2. The TCR comes from a human patient who received an intestinal transplant, so some T cells may come from the graft donor. The CDR3 sequence: CASSLETSGSSPYEQYF. The CDR3, as DNA: TGTGCCAGCAGTTTAGAGACTAGCGGGAGTTCCCCCTACGAGCAGTACTTC.